These 3 T cell receptor beta chains originate from one sample sequenced in a study of T-cell memory formation after mild COVID-19. MiXCR, applied by TCRdb to the 5' RACE reads, yields one record per CDR3 protein. The data show about 360,000 distinct CDR3 sequences, 14% seen once. Sequencing input: PBMCs or a T cell subset sorted from them (not recorded which). The receptors were gathered from a man between 18 and 35 years old who had mild COVID-19 (a few samples of this study predate the infection). Cell type and time point are not known.

This clonotype was counted a few times. The chain links TRBV7-6 to TRBJ2-5; D remains unclear. Germline values: CDR1 SGHVS, CDR2 FNYEAQ. Trimming left V 1 base short and J 1 base short, with 16 bases between. The CDR3 loop spans 17 amino acids. The CDR3 spells CASSLGPGRSVQETQYF. The CDR3 DNA reads TGTGCCAGCAGCTTAGGTCCGGGCAGGAGTGTCCAAGAGACCCAGTACTTC.

This clonotype was counted only a few times. The chain carries TRBV7-9 and TRBJ1-2, with D unresolved. The CDR3 extends over 14 amino acids. Trimming cost V 4 bases and J 8 bases, with 17 bases left between them. Germline loops: CDR1 SEHNR, CDR2 FQNEAQ (reference sequence). CDR3 DNA sequence: TGTGCCAGCAGCTCGGGCCTCCAAGCGCGGGGCTACACCTTC. It is translated as CASSSGLQARGYTF.

This clonotype was seen only a few times. This sequence joins TRBV9 and TRBJ2-1; possible D gene TRBD1, 7 bases. V was pared by 0 bases and J by 4 bases, with 11 bases between. CDR1 is SGDLS and CDR2 is YYNGEE in the germline V gene. The CDR3 has 15 residues. CDR3 DNA: TGTGCCAGCAGCGTAGGGGGGGACAGATACAATGAGCAGTTCTTC. Protein sequence: CASSVGGDRYNEQFF.